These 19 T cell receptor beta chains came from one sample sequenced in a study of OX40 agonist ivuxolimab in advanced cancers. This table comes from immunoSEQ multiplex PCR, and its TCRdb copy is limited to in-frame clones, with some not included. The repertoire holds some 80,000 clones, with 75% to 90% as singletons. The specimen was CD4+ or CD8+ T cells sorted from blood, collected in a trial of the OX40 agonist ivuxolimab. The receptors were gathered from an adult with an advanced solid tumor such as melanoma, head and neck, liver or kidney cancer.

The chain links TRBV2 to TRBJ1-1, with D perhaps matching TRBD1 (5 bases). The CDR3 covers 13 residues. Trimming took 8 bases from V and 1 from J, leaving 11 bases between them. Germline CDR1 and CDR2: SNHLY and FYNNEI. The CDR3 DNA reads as TGTGCCAGCCGGGTGGGGGGGAACACTGAAGCTTTCTTT. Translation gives CASRVGGNTEAFF.

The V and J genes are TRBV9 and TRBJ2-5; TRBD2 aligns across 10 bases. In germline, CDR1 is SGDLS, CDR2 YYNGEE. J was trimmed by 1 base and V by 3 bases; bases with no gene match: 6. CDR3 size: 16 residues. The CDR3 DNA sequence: TGTGCCAGCAGCGGCCTTAGCGGGGGGTTCCAAGAGACCCAGTACTTC. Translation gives CASSGLSGGFQETQYF.

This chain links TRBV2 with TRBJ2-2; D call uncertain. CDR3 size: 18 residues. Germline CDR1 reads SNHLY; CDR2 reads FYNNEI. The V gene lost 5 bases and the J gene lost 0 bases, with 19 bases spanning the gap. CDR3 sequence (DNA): TGTGCCAGCAGTTCACCCCGGGCCCCAAGGCCGAACACCGGGGAGCTGTTTTTT. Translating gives CASSSPRAPRPNTGELFF.

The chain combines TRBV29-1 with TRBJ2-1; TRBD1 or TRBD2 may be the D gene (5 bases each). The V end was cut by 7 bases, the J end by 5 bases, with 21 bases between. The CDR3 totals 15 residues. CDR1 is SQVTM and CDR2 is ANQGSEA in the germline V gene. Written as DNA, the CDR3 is TGCAGCGGGGGGAGAGCCGGGACGACCCACAATGAGCAGTTCTTC. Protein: CSGGRAGTTHNEQFF.

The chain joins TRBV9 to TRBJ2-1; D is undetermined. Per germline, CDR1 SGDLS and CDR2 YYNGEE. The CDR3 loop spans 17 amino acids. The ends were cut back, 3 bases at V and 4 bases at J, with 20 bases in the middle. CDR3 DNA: TGTGCCAGCAGCGCTTTACAGAGAAACAGTAAATACAATGAGCAGTTCTTC. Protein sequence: CASSALQRNSKYNEQFF.

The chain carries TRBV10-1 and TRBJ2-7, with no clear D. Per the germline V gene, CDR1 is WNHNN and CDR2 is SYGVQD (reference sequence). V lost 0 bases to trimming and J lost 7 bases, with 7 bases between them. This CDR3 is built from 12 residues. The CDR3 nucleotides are TGCGCCAGCAGTGAGTCAGGAAGGGAGCAGTACTTC. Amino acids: CASSESGREQYF.

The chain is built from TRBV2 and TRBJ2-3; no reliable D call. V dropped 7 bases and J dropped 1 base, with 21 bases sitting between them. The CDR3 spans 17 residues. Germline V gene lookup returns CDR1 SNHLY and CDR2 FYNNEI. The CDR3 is CASMPLEVGSGTDTQYF. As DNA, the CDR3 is TGTGCCAGCATGCCCCTAGAGGTCGGGTCGGGCACAGATACGCAGTATTTT.

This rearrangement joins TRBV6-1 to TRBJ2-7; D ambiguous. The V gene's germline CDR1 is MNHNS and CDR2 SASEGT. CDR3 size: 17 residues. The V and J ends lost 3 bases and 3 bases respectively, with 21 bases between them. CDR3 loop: CASSDKVPLDRYYEQYF. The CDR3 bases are TGTGCCAGCAGTGACAAGGTACCCCTGGACCGCTACTACGAGCAGTACTTC.

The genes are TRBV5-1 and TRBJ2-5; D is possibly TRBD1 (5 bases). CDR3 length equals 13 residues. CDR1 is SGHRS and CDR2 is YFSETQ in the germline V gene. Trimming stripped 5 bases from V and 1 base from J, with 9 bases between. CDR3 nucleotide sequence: TGCGCCAGCAGGTATGACAGCCAAGAGACCCAGTACTTC. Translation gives CASRYDSQETQYF.

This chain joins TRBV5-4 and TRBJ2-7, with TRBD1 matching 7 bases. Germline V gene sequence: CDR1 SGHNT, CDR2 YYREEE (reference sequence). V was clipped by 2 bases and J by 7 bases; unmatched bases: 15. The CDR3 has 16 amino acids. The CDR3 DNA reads TGTGCCAGCAGCTTTGGGGACAGCTATGCCCCGGGGGAGCAGTACTTC. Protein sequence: CASSFGDSYAPGEQYF.

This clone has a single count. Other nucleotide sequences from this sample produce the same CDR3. CDR3 amino acids: CSVRQGASYGYTF. The CDR3 region has the DNA TGCAGCGTCCGACAAGGAGCTAGCTATGGCTACACCTTC. This chain links TRBV29-1 with TRBJ1-2; unclear D gene. The CDR3 sequence is 13 residues long. Germline V lookup: CDR1 SQVTM, CDR2 ANQGSEA. V was shortened by 6 bases and J by 4 bases, with 15 bases between the two germline ends.

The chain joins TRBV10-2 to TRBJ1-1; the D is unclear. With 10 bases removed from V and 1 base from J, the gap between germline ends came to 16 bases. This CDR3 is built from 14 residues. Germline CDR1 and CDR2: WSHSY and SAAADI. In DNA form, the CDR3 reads TGCGCCACCGCGGCCGTGTCCTCGAACACTGAAGCTTTCTTT. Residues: CATAAVSSNTEAFF.

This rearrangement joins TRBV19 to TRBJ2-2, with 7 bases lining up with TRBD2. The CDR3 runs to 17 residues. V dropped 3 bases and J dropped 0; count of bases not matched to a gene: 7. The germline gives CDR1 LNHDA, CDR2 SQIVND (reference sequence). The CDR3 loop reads CASSMYGAGSNTGELFF. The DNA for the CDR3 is TGTGCCAGTAGTATGTATGGAGCGGGGTCGAACACCGGGGAGCTGTTTTTT.

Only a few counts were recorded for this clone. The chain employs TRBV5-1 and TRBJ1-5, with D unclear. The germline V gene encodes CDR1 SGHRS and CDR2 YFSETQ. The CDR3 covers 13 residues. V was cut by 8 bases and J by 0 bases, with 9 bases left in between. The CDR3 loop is CASSTDSNQPQHF. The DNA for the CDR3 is TGCGCCAGTTCCACAGATAGCAATCAGCCCCAGCATTTT.

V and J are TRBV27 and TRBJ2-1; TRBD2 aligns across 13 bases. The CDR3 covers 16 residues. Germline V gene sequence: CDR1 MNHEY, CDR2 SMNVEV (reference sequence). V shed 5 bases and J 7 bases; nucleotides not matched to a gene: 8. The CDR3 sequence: CASSRTSGGAGNEQFF. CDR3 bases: TGTGCCAGCAGTCGAACTAGCGGGGGGGCCGGGAATGAGCAGTTCTTC.

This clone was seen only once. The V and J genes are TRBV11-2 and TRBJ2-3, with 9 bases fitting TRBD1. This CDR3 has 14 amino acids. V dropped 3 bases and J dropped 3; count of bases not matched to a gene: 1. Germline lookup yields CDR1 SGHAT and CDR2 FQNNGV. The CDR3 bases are TGTGCCAGCAGCTTCGGACAGGGGACAGATACGCAGTATTTT. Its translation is CASSFGQGTDTQYF. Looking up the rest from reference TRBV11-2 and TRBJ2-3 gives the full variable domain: EAGVAQSPRYKIIEKRQSVAFWCNPISGHATLYWYQQILGQGPKLLIQFQNNGVVDDSQLPKDRFSAERLKGVDSTLKIQPAKLEDSAVYLCASSFGQGTDTQYFGPGTRLTVL.

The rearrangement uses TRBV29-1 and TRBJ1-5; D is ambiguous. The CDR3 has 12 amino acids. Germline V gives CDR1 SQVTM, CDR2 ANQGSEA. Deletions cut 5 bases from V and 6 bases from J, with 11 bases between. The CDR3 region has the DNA TGCAGCGTTACGATGGCGGGTCAGCCCCAGCATTTT. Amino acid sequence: CSVTMAGQPQHF.

The CDR3 reads CASSARTGGELFF. The CDR3 DNA sequence: TGTGCCAGCAGCGCCCGTACGGGCGGGGAGCTGTTTTTT. The chain links TRBV9 to TRBJ2-2; D is unclear. V was clipped by 3 bases and J by 7 bases, with 10 bases between them. This CDR3 region has 13 residues. The germline V gene has CDR1 SGDLS and CDR2 YYNGEE.

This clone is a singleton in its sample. The CDR3: CASSLYQRNYGYTF. CDR3 DNA: TGTGCCAGCAGTTTATACCAAAGGAACTATGGCTACACCTTC. V usage is TRBV28 and J usage is TRBJ1-2; D gene uncertain. The CDR3 is made up of 14 amino acids. Germline CDR1 is MDHEN and CDR2 is SYDVKM. Trimming pared 1 base from V and 2 bases from J, leaving 8 bases between.